A selection of T cell receptor beta chains follows, all from one sample in a study of blood T cell repertoires in COVID-19. TCRdb keeps only in-frame clones here, not all; method: immunoSEQ multiplex PCR. The sample includes approximately 230,000 clones, about 91% seen only once; the top ten take roughly 6.3%. The source material was peripheral blood. The source is a woman aged 25 to 45 with COVID-19, enrolled during active disease. Each CDR3 is given with its conserved first and last residue. A D gene is named only where the DNA matches it firmly. Only part of the rows carry a size: once, few, many, or a class if the clone is expanded.

J gene: TRBJ2-1
V gene: TRBV15
clone size: once
D gene: .
CDR3 protein: CATSLGEGVYNEQFF
CDR3 DNA: TGTGCCACCAGTCTTGGGGAGGGGGTTTACAATGAGCAGTTCTTC

J gene: TRBJ2-7
V gene: TRBV2
clone size: .
D gene: .
CDR3 protein: CASSGVDSLNSYEQYF
CDR3 DNA: TGTGCCAGCAGTGGGGTGGACAGCTTAAACTCCTACGAGCAGTACTTC

J gene: TRBJ1-1
V gene: TRBV27
clone size: .
D gene: .
CDR3 protein: CASSLTPGANTEAFF
CDR3 DNA: TGTGCCAGCAGTTTAACTCCAGGGGCGAACACTGAAGCTTTCTTT

J gene: TRBJ2-7
V gene: TRBV18
clone size: .
D gene: TRBD2
CDR3 protein: CASSGGTSGYEQYF
CDR3 DNA: TGTGCCAGCTCAGGGGGGACTAGCGGTTACGAGCAGTACTTC

J gene: TRBJ2-1
V gene: TRBV11-2
clone size: .
D gene: TRBD1
CDR3 protein: CASSKRTGKRDEQFF
CDR3 DNA: TGTGCCAGCAGTAAAAGGACAGGGAAGCGGGATGAGCAGTTCTTC

J gene: TRBJ2-1
V gene: TRBV2
clone size: .
D gene: .
CDR3 protein: CASSESRGNEQFF
CDR3 DNA: TGTGCCAGCAGTGAGTCTCGGGGGAATGAGCAGTTCTTC

J gene: TRBJ2-3
V gene: TRBV7-9
clone size: .
D gene: TRBD2
CDR3 protein: CASSLSPLAGTSGRAQYF
CDR3 DNA: TGTGCCAGCAGCTTATCCCCTCTCGCCGGGACTAGCGGGAGAGCGCAGTATTTT

J gene: TRBJ2-3
V gene: TRBV19
clone size: .
D gene: .
CDR3 protein: CASSTGLPIRTDTQYF
CDR3 DNA: TGTGCCAGTAGTACGGGACTTCCTATACGCACAGATACGCAGTATTTT

J gene: TRBJ2-3
V gene: TRBV9
clone size: few
D gene: TRBD2
CDR3 protein: CASSGSGRGADTQYF
CDR3 DNA: TGTGCCAGCAGCGGTAGCGGGAGGGGCGCAGATACGCAGTATTTT

J gene: TRBJ2-3
V gene: TRBV9
clone size: .
D gene: TRBD2
CDR3 protein: CASSARGLAQPSSTDTQYF
CDR3 DNA: TGTGCCAGCAGCGCAAGAGGACTAGCACAACCTTCCAGCACAGATACGCAGTATTTT

J gene: TRBJ2-5
V gene: TRBV11-2
clone size: .
D gene: .
CDR3 protein: CASSFRGSPGETQYF
CDR3 DNA: TGTGCCAGCAGCTTCCGGGGTTCTCCTGGAGAGACCCAGTACTTC

J gene: TRBJ2-4
V gene: TRBV5-8
clone size: .
D gene: .
CDR3 protein: CASSLPLDRVQYF
CDR3 DNA: TGTGCCAGCAGCTTGCCCCTGGATCGGGTTCAGTACTTC

J gene: TRBJ1-5
V gene: TRBV6-5
clone size: .
D gene: .
CDR3 protein: CASSYAGNQPQHF
CDR3 DNA: TGTGCCAGCAGTTACGCAGGGAATCAGCCCCAGCATTTT

J gene: TRBJ2-5
V gene: TRBV7-2
clone size: once
D gene: TRBD2
CDR3 protein: CASSPSGGQETQYF
CDR3 DNA: TGTGCCAGCAGCCCTAGCGGGGGACAAGAGACCCAGTACTTC

J gene: TRBJ2-3
V gene: TRBV13
clone size: .
D gene: TRBD2
CDR3 protein: CASSLSGGRASSTDTQYF
CDR3 DNA: TGTGCCAGCAGCTTAAGTGGCGGGAGGGCCTCCAGCACAGATACGCAGTATTTT

J gene: TRBJ2-6
V gene: TRBV24-1
clone size: .
D gene: TRBD1
CDR3 protein: CATGTTGTGANVLTF
CDR3 DNA: TGTGCCACCGGGACGACAGGGACTGGGGCCAACGTCCTGACTTTC

J gene: TRBJ2-7
V gene: TRBV28
clone size: .
D gene: .
CDR3 protein: CASSFLGGAYEQYF
CDR3 DNA: TGTGCCAGCAGTTTCTTAGGGGGGGCCTACGAGCAGTACTTC

J gene: TRBJ2-3
V gene: TRBV14
clone size: few
D gene: TRBD2
CDR3 protein: CASNWTSTGTDTQYF
CDR3 DNA: TGTGCCAGCAATTGGACTAGTACAGGCACAGATACGCAGTATTTT

J gene: TRBJ2-2
V gene: TRBV9
clone size: few
D gene: TRBD2
CDR3 protein: CASSVLADTGELFF
CDR3 DNA: TGTGCCAGCAGCGTCCTAGCGGACACCGGGGAGCTGTTTTTT

J gene: TRBJ2-2
V gene: TRBV5-4
clone size: .
D gene: TRBD2
CDR3 protein: CASSIGLAGQNTGELFF
CDR3 DNA: TGTGCCAGCAGCATCGGACTAGCGGGACAGAACACCGGGGAGCTGTTTTTT

J gene: TRBJ2-2
V gene: TRBV15
clone size: many
D gene: TRBD1
CDR3 protein: CATSREQGASGELFF
CDR3 DNA: TGTGCCACCAGCAGAGAACAGGGGGCTTCCGGGGAGCTGTTTTTT

J gene: TRBJ1-5
V gene: TRBV3-1/TRBV3-2
clone size: .
D gene: .
CDR3 protein: CASSFGGAEGNQPQHF
CDR3 DNA: TGTGCCAGCAGCTTCGGTGGGGCTGAGGGCAATCAGCCCCAGCATTTT

J gene: TRBJ1-5
V gene: TRBV6-5
clone size: .
D gene: TRBD1
CDR3 protein: CASSLDRRNQPQHF
CDR3 DNA: TGTGCCAGCAGCCTGGACAGGCGCAATCAGCCCCAGCATTTT

J gene: TRBJ1-2
V gene: TRBV20-1
clone size: .
D gene: .
CDR3 protein: CSARAHYGYTF
CDR3 DNA: TGCAGTGCTAGAGCACATTATGGCTACACCTTC

J gene: TRBJ1-1
V gene: TRBV5-6
clone size: .
D gene: TRBD1
CDR3 protein: CASSGTGTGYIFF
CDR3 DNA: TGTGCCAGCAGCGGAACCGGGACAGGGTATATTTTCTTT

J gene: TRBJ1-1
V gene: TRBV24-1
clone size: .
D gene: .
CDR3 protein: CATSGAGPEAFF
CDR3 DNA: TGTGCCACCAGTGGGGCAGGGCCTGAAGCTTTCTTT

J gene: TRBJ1-6
V gene: TRBV15
clone size: .
D gene: TRBD1
CDR3 protein: CATSRDRDRVSPLHF
CDR3 DNA: TGTGCCACCAGCAGAGACCGGGACAGGGTTTCACCCCTCCACTTT

J gene: TRBJ1-1
V gene: TRBV6-5
clone size: .
D gene: .
CDR3 protein: CASSYSEGMGTEAFF
CDR3 DNA: TGTGCCAGCAGTTACTCGGAGGGGATGGGGACTGAAGCTTTCTTT

J gene: TRBJ2-3
V gene: TRBV11-1
clone size: .
D gene: TRBD2
CDR3 protein: CASSSGRGGSSDTQYF
CDR3 DNA: TGTGCCAGCAGCTCGGGGCGCGGGGGGAGTTCAGATACGCAGTATTTT

J gene: TRBJ2-2
V gene: TRBV5-1
clone size: .
D gene: TRBD1
CDR3 protein: CASTLTGGWWTGELFF
CDR3 DNA: TGCGCCAGCACCTTGACAGGGGGCTGGTGGACCGGGGAGCTGTTTTTT

J gene: TRBJ1-5
V gene: TRBV19
clone size: .
D gene: TRBD1
CDR3 protein: CASSLQGARNQPQHF
CDR3 DNA: TGTGCCAGTAGTCTACAGGGGGCGCGGAATCAGCCCCAGCATTTT

J gene: TRBJ2-1
V gene: TRBV9
clone size: .
D gene: .
CDR3 protein: CASSVSGVVYNEQFF
CDR3 DNA: TGTGCCAGCAGCGTGAGTGGAGTGGTCTACAATGAGCAGTTCTTC

J gene: TRBJ1-5
V gene: TRBV6-2/TRBV6-3
clone size: .
D gene: TRBD1
CDR3 protein: CASSPQGARQPQHF
CDR3 DNA: TGTGCCAGCAGTCCACAGGGGGCTAGGCAGCCCCAGCATTTT

J gene: TRBJ1-2
V gene: TRBV3-1/TRBV3-2
clone size: .
D gene: TRBD1
CDR3 protein: CASSQDIGTGRTF
CDR3 DNA: TGTGCCAGCAGCCAAGATATCGGGACAGGGCGAACCTTC

J gene: TRBJ2-3
V gene: TRBV28
clone size: .
D gene: TRBD1
CDR3 protein: CASSFLGQLFADTQYF
CDR3 DNA: TGTGCCAGCAGTTTCCTGGGACAGTTATTTGCAGATACGCAGTATTTT

J gene: TRBJ2-1
V gene: TRBV7-2
clone size: .
D gene: .
CDR3 protein: CASSLYPGERYEQFF
CDR3 DNA: TGTGCCAGCAGCTTATACCCCGGGGAGAGGTATGAGCAGTTCTTC

J gene: TRBJ1-3
V gene: TRBV6-5
clone size: .
D gene: TRBD1
CDR3 protein: CASSTRTGGNTIYF
CDR3 DNA: TGTGCCAGCAGTACGCGGACAGGGGGAAACACCATATATTTT

J gene: TRBJ1-3
V gene: TRBV10-3
clone size: few
D gene: TRBD1
CDR3 protein: CAIAPDRDGNTIYF
CDR3 DNA: TGTGCCATCGCCCCCGACAGGGATGGAAACACCATATATTTT

J gene: TRBJ2-2
V gene: TRBV6-5
clone size: .
D gene: TRBD1
CDR3 protein: CASRNTGGAVGELFF
CDR3 DNA: TGTGCCAGCAGGAACACAGGGGGCGCGGTCGGGGAGCTGTTTTTT

J gene: TRBJ1-4
V gene: TRBV25-1
clone size: .
D gene: .
CDR3 protein: CASSERDPNEKLFF
CDR3 DNA: TGTGCCAGCAGTGAGCGGGACCCCAACGAAAAACTGTTTTTT

J gene: TRBJ2-5
V gene: TRBV7-2
clone size: .
D gene: TRBD1
CDR3 protein: CASSLGTAGGTQYF
CDR3 DNA: TGTGCCAGCAGCTTAGGGACCGCAGGGGGGACCCAGTACTTC

J gene: TRBJ2-7
V gene: TRBV19
clone size: once
D gene: .
CDR3 protein: CASRKQGQSYEQYF
CDR3 DNA: TGTGCCAGTAGAAAACAGGGCCAGTCCTACGAGCAGTACTTC

J gene: TRBJ2-7
V gene: TRBV6-5
clone size: .
D gene: .
CDR3 protein: CASNLQGGEYEQYF
CDR3 DNA: TGTGCCAGCAACTTACAGGGGGGGGAATACGAGCAGTACTTC

J gene: TRBJ2-2
V gene: TRBV6-2/TRBV6-3
clone size: .
D gene: .
CDR3 protein: CASSQTGTGELFF
CDR3 DNA: TGTGCCAGCAGTCAAACAGGGACCGGGGAGCTGTTTTTT

J gene: TRBJ1-6
V gene: TRBV19
clone size: .
D gene: TRBD1
CDR3 protein: CASTLGQHHNSPLHF
CDR3 DNA: TGTGCCAGTACCCTGGGACAGCACCATAATTCACCCCTCCACTTT

J gene: TRBJ2-2
V gene: TRBV18
clone size: .
D gene: TRBD2
CDR3 protein: CASSLQSGGRITGELFF
CDR3 DNA: TGTGCCAGCTCACTACAGTCCGGGGGGAGAATCACCGGGGAGCTGTTTTTT

J gene: TRBJ1-6
V gene: TRBV6-6
clone size: .
D gene: .
CDR3 protein: CASSFQGNNSPLHF
CDR3 DNA: TGTGCCAGCAGTTTCCAGGGAAATAATTCACCCCTCCACTTT

J gene: TRBJ1-2
V gene: TRBV6-2/TRBV6-3
clone size: .
D gene: TRBD1
CDR3 protein: CASSDRDSYGYTF
CDR3 DNA: TGTGCCAGCAGTGACAGGGATTCCTATGGCTACACCTTC

J gene: TRBJ1-3
V gene: TRBV19
clone size: .
D gene: .
CDR3 protein: CASFARHAGNTIYF
CDR3 DNA: TGTGCCAGTTTCGCGAGGCACGCTGGAAACACCATATATTTT

J gene: TRBJ1-5
V gene: TRBV5-4
clone size: .
D gene: TRBD1
CDR3 protein: CASSLRDRVIGGNQPQHF
CDR3 DNA: TGTGCCAGCAGCTTACGGGACAGGGTCATTGGGGGCAATCAGCCCCAGCATTTT

J gene: TRBJ2-2
V gene: TRBV7-9
clone size: .
D gene: TRBD1
CDR3 protein: CASSSEPGQGNTGELFF
CDR3 DNA: TGTGCCAGCAGCTCTGAACCGGGACAGGGAAACACCGGGGAGCTGTTTTTT

J gene: TRBJ1-4
V gene: TRBV11-3
clone size: few
D gene: .
CDR3 protein: CASSFLRGLKRRLGKLFF
CDR3 DNA: TGTGCCAGCAGCTTCCTCAGGGGTTTAAAGCGTCGGCTTGGGAAACTGTTTTTT

J gene: TRBJ2-2
V gene: TRBV9
clone size: once
D gene: TRBD1
CDR3 protein: CASSLRDRGRAGELFF
CDR3 DNA: TGTGCCAGCAGCTTGAGGGACAGGGGGCGCGCCGGGGAGCTGTTTTTT

J gene: TRBJ2-3
V gene: TRBV5-4
clone size: .
D gene: TRBD2
CDR3 protein: CASSLRGLAGTDTQYF
CDR3 DNA: TGTGCCAGCAGCCTGCGTGGGCTAGCGGGAACAGATACGCAGTATTTT

J gene: TRBJ1-2
V gene: TRBV5-6
clone size: .
D gene: TRBD1
CDR3 protein: CASSDRGLDGYTF
CDR3 DNA: TGTGCCAGTAGCGACAGGGGGCTTGATGGCTACACCTTC

J gene: TRBJ2-5
V gene: TRBV7-2
clone size: .
D gene: TRBD2
CDR3 protein: CASSLVTLLAGGPGETQYF
CDR3 DNA: TGTGCCAGCAGCTTAGTAACCCTACTAGCGGGGGGGCCTGGGGAGACCCAGTACTTC

J gene: TRBJ2-1
V gene: TRBV20-1
clone size: .
D gene: .
CDR3 protein: CSARAGETPFF
CDR3 DNA: TGCAGTGCTAGAGCGGGGGAGACCCCGTTCTTC

J gene: TRBJ2-7
V gene: TRBV29-1
clone size: .
D gene: .
CDR3 protein: CSVGLEGSFEQYF
CDR3 DNA: TGCAGCGTTGGATTAGAGGGTTCCTTCGAGCAGTACTTC

J gene: TRBJ2-1
V gene: TRBV10-3
clone size: .
D gene: TRBD1
CDR3 protein: CAISATGGDNEQFF
CDR3 DNA: TGTGCCATCAGTGCGACAGGGGGGGACAATGAGCAGTTCTTC